This TCR beta chain is drawn from a study of T-cell memory formation after mild COVID-19. Study in general: TCR clusters were largely donor specific.

A few counts support this clonotype. Its antigen is not known. The TCR alpha and TCR beta cDNA libraries, bearing sample barcodes and UMIs, were generated by 5'RACE using constant-segment primers. TCRdb re-called the 5' RACE reads through MiXCR, storing one row per CDR3 protein. The table lists about 110,000 distinct CDR3 sequences, about an eighth of them singletons, with 35% to 50% in the top ten. There are 15 residues in the CDR3. The junction had 7 bases not matched to a gene; V was cut back by 4 bases and J by 5 bases. Germline V lookup: CDR1 SGHTA, CDR2 FQGNSA. Study-wide results and limits: Among CD4+ contracting clones, most were CM and EM, and CD8+ ones EMRA.

The specimen sequenced was PBMCs or a T cell subset sorted from them (not recorded which). This clonotype was sampled from a man aged 18 to 30 who had mild COVID-19 (a few samples of this study predate the infection). Cell type and time point are not known. V and J are TRBV7-2 and TRBJ2-1; 8 nucleotides match TRBD2. The chain's CDR3 is CASSYTGGRHNEQFF. CDR3 sequence (DNA): TGTGCCAGCAGCTACACGGGGGGGCGGCACAATGAGCAGTTCTTC.